Described below is a single T cell receptor beta chain sequence and its context. V lost 3 bases and J lost 12, with 9 bases in between. The CDR3 has 12 residues. The source of the sample is a study of blood T cell repertoires in COVID-19. Study context: The samples span acute and convalescent COVID-19 from the United States, Italy and Spain.

Original processing methods: Amplifying reference gene primers gave estimates of nucleated cell counts. Sequencing was performed with immunoSEQ multiplex PCR; in TCRdb, only in-frame clones are kept and a portion is missing. The D gene and trimming were derived from the DNA, and the V and J assignments and clone size from that table. The sample has around 250,000 clones, 83% seen once. The source is a man at least 80 years old with acute or convalescent COVID-19. Sequenced input: peripheral blood. J is TRBJ1-6 and V is TRBV12-3 or TRBV12-4; D gene uncertain. The CDR3: CASSFEGRPLHF. Written as DNA, the CDR3 is TGTGCCAGCAGTTTTGAGGGTAGACCCCTCCACTTT.